These 6 T cell receptor beta chains were all obtained from the same sample, sequenced in a study of T cell responses to AZD1222 COVID-19 vaccine. Repertoires were generated with immunoSEQ multiplex PCR, while TCRdb's copy carries only in-frame clones and drops some. The repertoire includes 170,000 or so clones, 87% of them detected once, and 2.6% sits in the top ten. Sample: peripheral blood, taken on day 0 of AZD1222 vaccination. The receptors stem from an adult in good health.

V gene TRBV18 combines with J gene TRBJ1-1; tentatively, D is TRBD1 (5 bases). Germline V gene data show CDR1 as KGHSH and CDR2 as LQKENI. This CDR3 is built from 15 residues. Trimming removed 3 bases from V and 0 bases from J, with 11 bases in between. CDR3 residues: CASSPPGRMNTEAFF. The CDR3 coding sequence is TGTGCCAGCTCACCCCCGGGACGGATGAACACTGAAGCTTTCTTT.

The chain is built from TRBV28 and TRBJ1-5, with no clear D. The V end was cut by 9 bases, the J end by 0 bases, with 6 bases between. The CDR3 is 12 amino acids. Germline loops: CDR1 MDHEN, CDR2 SYDVKM. Here the CDR3 reads CASTYSNQPQHF. As DNA, the CDR3 is TGTGCCAGTACATATAGCAATCAGCCCCAGCATTTT.

The chain recombines TRBV30 with TRBJ2-2, with a tentative D call TRBD1 (6 bases). The CDR3 totals 13 residues. V gave up 3 bases and J gave up 4 bases, with 9 bases separating them. The V gene's germline CDR1 is GTSNPN and CDR2 SVGIG (reference sequence). CDR3 bases: TGTGCCTGGAGCACAGGGTTCACCGGGGAGCTGTTTTTT. This encodes CAWSTGFTGELFF.

The rearrangement links TRBV3-1 (or the pseudogene TRBV3-2) to TRBJ2-2; D is uncertain. The germline gives CDR1 LGHDT, CDR2 YNNKEL (reference sequence). The CDR3 runs 14 residues. V lost 4 bases and J 6 bases, leaving 12 bases between the germline ends. In DNA form, the CDR3 reads TGTGCCAGCAGCCCCAACGGAGTGTCCGGGGAGCTGTTTTTT. Translation: CASSPNGVSGELFF.

This rearrangement joins TRBV7-9 to TRBJ1-4; maybe TRBD1 (5 bases). Germline V gene lookup returns CDR1 SEHNR and CDR2 FQNEAQ (reference sequence). V dropped 3 bases and J dropped 3 bases, with 11 bases sitting between them. CDR3 length: 15 residues. The CDR3 region has the DNA TGTGCCAGCAGCTTCACCCAGGGTGCTAATGAAAAACTGTTTTTT. It translates to CASSFTQGANEKLFF.

This rearrangement joins TRBV4-1 to TRBJ2-7; possible D gene TRBD2, 6 bases. The CDR3 sequence is 15 residues long. Trimming stripped 4 bases from V and 7 bases from J, with 20 bases between. Per the germline V gene, CDR1 is MGHRA and CDR2 is YSYEKL. The CDR3 DNA is TGCGCCAGCAGCCCGGACGGGGGATGGCAGTTAGAGCAGTACTTC. Translation gives CASSPDGGWQLEQYF.